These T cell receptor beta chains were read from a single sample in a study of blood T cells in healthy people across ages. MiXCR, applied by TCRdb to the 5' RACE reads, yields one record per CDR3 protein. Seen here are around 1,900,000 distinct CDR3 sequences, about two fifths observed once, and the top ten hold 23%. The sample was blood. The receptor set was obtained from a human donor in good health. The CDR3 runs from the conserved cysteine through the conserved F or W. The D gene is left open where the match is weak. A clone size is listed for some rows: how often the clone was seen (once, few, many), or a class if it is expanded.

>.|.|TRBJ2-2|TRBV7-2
CASSRNLDTGELFF
TGTGCCAGCAGCCGTAACCTGGACACCGGGGAGCTGTTTTTT
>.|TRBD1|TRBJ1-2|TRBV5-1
CASSLEGQKNYGYTF
TGCGCCAGCAGCTTGGAGGGACAGAAGAACTATGGCTACACCTTC
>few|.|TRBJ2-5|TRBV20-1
CSARGLGGTQYF
TGCAGTGCTAGAGGTCTTGGCGGCACCCAGTACTTC
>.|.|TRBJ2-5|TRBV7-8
CASSPPGRSLYQETQYF
TGTGCCAGCAGCCCCCCCGGACGGAGCTTGTACCAAGAGACCCAGTACTTC
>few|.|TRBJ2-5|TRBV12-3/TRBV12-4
CASSLLNEGTQYF
TGTGCCAGCAGTTTGCTTAACGAAGGGACCCAGTACTTC
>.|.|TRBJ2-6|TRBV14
CASSSTLDGHYSGANVPTF
TGTGCCAGCAGCTCCACTTTAGACGGCCATTACTCTGGGGCCAACGTCCCGACTTTC
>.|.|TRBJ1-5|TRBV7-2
CASSLTSGRPQHF
TGTGCCAGCAGCTTGACATCTGGGCGGCCCCAGCATTTT
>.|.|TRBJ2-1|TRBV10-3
CAISERSEDYNEQFF
TGTGCCATCAGTGAGCGTAGCGAGGACTACAATGAGCAGTTCTTC
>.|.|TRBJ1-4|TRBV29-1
CSVEGRGEKLFF
TGCAGCGTTGAAGGTCGAGGTGAAAAACTGTTTTTT
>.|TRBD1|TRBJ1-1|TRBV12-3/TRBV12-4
CASGSGQGRVWPTEAFF
TGTGCCAGCGGTTCAGGACAGGGGAGGGTCTGGCCCACTGAAGCTTTCTTT
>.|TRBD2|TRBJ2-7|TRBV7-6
CASGPLGGGSYEQYF
TGTGCCAGCGGACCTTTGGGGGGGGGATCCTACGAGCAGTACTTC
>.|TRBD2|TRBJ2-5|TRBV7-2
CASSPRTSGNEQYF
TGTGCCAGCAGCCCCCGGACTAGCGGAAATGAGCAGTACTTC
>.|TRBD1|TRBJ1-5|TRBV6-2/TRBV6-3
CASSLMTGASFQPQHF
TGTGCCAGCAGTTTGATGACAGGGGCGAGTTTTCAGCCCCAGCATTTT
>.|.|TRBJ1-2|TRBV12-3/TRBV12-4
CASSLFENYGYTF
TGTGCCAGCAGTTTATTTGAGAACTATGGCTACACCTTC
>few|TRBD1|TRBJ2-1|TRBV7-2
CASSLIVSFGQGSYNEQFF
TGTGCCAGCAGCTTAATCGTTTCTTTCGGACAGGGCTCCTACAATGAGCAGTTCTTC
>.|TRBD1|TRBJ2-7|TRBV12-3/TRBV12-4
CASSIRTGKREQYF
TGTGCCAGCAGTATACGGACAGGGAAACGCGAGCAGTACTTC
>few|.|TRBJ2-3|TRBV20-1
CSARDYMGGTDTQYF
TGCAGTGCTAGAGATTATATGGGGGGCACAGATACGCAGTATTTT
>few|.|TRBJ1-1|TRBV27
CASSLTTFTMNTEAFF
TGTGCCAGCAGCCTCACAACATTCACCATGAACACTGAAGCTTTCTTT
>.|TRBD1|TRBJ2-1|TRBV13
CASSLAGGVHRRQFF
TGTGCCAGCAGCCTTGCAGGGGGCGTCCACAGAAGGCAGTTCTTC
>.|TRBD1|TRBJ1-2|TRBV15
CATSSDRQGFGYTF
TGTGCCACCAGCAGCGACAGACAGGGGTTCGGCTACACCTTC
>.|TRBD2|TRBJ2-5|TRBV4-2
CASSPDPGLVLETQYF
TGTGCCAGCAGCCCAGATCCGGGACTAGTACTCGAGACCCAGTACTTC
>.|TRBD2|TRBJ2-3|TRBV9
CASTLAGVSTDTQYF
TGTGCCAGCACCCTAGCGGGGGTTAGCACAGATACGCAGTATTTT
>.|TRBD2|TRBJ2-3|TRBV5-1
CASSRALRGNTDTQYF
TGCGCCAGCAGCCGTGCTTTGCGGGGGAACACAGATACGCAGTATTTT
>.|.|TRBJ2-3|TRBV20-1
CSARKLQGPTDTQYF
TGCAGTGCAAGAAAATTACAGGGTCCCACAGATACGCAGTATTTT
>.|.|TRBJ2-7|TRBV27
CASSLSPYFYEQYF
TGTGCCAGCAGTTTATCGCCCTACTTCTACGAGCAGTACTTC
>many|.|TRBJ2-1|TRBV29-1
CSQGPFGVRGRHNEQFF
TGCAGTCAGGGGCCCTTCGGGGTTCGGGGGAGGCACAATGAGCAGTTCTTC
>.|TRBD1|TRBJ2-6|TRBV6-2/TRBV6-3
CASTTHRGRGANVLTF
TGTGCCAGCACCACTCACAGGGGGCGTGGGGCCAACGTCCTGACTTTC
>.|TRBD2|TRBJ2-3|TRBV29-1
CSVDGLAEITDTQYF
TGCAGCGTTGACGGACTAGCGGAAATCACAGATACGCAGTATTTT